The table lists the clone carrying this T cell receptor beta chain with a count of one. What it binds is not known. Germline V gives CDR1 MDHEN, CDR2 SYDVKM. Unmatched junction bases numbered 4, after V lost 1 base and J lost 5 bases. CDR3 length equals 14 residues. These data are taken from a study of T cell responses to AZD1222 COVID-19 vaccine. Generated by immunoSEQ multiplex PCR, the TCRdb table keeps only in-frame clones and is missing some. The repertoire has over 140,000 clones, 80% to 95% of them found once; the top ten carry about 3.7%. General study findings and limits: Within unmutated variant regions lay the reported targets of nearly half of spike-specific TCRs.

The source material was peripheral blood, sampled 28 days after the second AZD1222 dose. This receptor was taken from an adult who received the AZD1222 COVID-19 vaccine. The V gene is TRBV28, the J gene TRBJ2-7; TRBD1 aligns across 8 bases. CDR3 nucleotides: TGTGCCAGCAGTTTATACGACAGGGGTCACGAGCAGTACTTC. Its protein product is CASSLYDRGHEQYF.